The 26 T cell receptor beta chains below were found in one sample sequenced in a study of blood T cells in healthy people across ages (dated by TCRdb to the mid-2010s). Libraries came from 5' RACE. The reads were generated on an Illumina HiSeq 2500. A second PCR of roughly 6 to 11 cycles was performed with a sample-barcoded 5' primer and a J-beta primer mix. The public reads were reanalyzed by TCRdb: fastp trimming at Q25, MiXCR alignment, in-frame beta chains only. Rows merge per CDR3 protein into single entries with the most common DNA and genes. Within this sample are about 1,400,000 distinct CDR3 sequences, with about 40% of them counted one time only. The biggest ten clones account for roughly 7.7% of the sample. The sequencing sample was made of blood. All receptors derive from a woman between 18 and 30 years old in good health.

This chain uses TRBV5-1 with TRBJ2-7, with D maybe TRBD1 (6 bases). CDR1 and CDR2 from the germline V gene are SGHRS and YFSETQ. The CDR3 sequence is 14 residues long. V was pared by 0 bases and J by 5 bases, with 12 bases between. The CDR3 nucleotides are TGCGCCAGCAGCTTGGCCCTAGGACAGAACGAGCAGTACTTC. This gives the protein CASSLALGQNEQYF.

A few counts support this clonotype. The chain carries TRBV20-1 and TRBJ2-3, with 10 positions matching TRBD2. The CDR3 totals 15 residues. Looked up from germline, CDR1 is DFQATT and CDR2 is SNEGSKA (reference sequence). V was pared by 1 base and J by 4 bases, with 5 bases of the junction left unmatched. As DNA, the CDR3 is TGCAGTGCTAGAGGTTCTAGCGGGAGCCCAGATACGCAGTATTTT. Amino acids: CSARGSSGSPDTQYF.

CDR3 bases: TGTGCCACCAGCAGAAGCCCGGGAGGGCCGTCCTACAATGAGCAGTTCTTC. Protein: CATSRSPGGPSYNEQFF. The V and J genes are TRBV15 and TRBJ2-1, with 8 bases fitting TRBD2. Looked up from germline, CDR1 is LNHNV and CDR2 is YYDKDF (reference sequence). V was pared by 2 bases and J by 1 base, with 7 bases of the junction left unmatched. The CDR3 length is 17 residues.

The V gene is TRBV20-1, the J gene TRBJ2-3, with TRBD2 matching 10 bases. Looked up from germline, CDR1 is DFQATT and CDR2 is SNEGSKA (reference sequence). This CDR3 region has 15 residues. V was clipped by 4 bases and J by 5 bases; unmatched bases: 9. The CDR3 region has the DNA TGCAGTGCTAACCCCGTGGTAGCGGGAGGAGATACGCAGTATTTT. Translation: CSANPVVAGGDTQYF.

This chain connects TRBV6-2 or TRBV6-3 to TRBJ2-1; D not resolved. Trimming took 7 bases from V and 0 from J, leaving 10 bases between them. CDR1 is MNHEY, CDR2 SVGEGT, per germline. CDR3 length: 14 residues. In DNA, the CDR3 is TGTGCCAGCATAGAGCGTAGCTCCTACAATGAGCAGTTCTTC. This codes for CASIERSSYNEQFF.

This clonotype was recorded only once. The junction differs from germline at one of its ends, possibly a read error. The chain links TRBV6-5 to TRBJ2-6; D call uncertain. Germline assignment: CDR1 MNHEY and CDR2 SVGAGI. The CDR3 runs 15 residues. CDR3 in amino acids: CTSSYSDSGANVLTF. The CDR3 coding sequence is TGTACCAGCAGTTACTCGGACTCTGGGGCCAACGTCCTGACTTTC.

This chain joins TRBV12-3 or TRBV12-4 and TRBJ2-1, with D perhaps TRBD2 (6 bases). Trimming took off 8 bases at V and 5 bases at J, with 10 bases between the two ends. The CDR3 contains 12 residues. The CDR3 nucleotides are TGTGCCAGCGGGAGGTCCAACAATGAGCAGTTCTTC. This codes for CASGRSNNEQFF.

This clonotype occurred a few times. V is TRBV6-1 and J is TRBJ2-7; TRBD1 might be the D (6 bases). The V gene lost 5 bases and the J gene lost 4 bases, with 27 bases spanning the gap. The CDR3 contains 18 residues. Germline CDR1 is MNHNS and CDR2 is SASEGT. CDR3 region: CASSPTPRGTARGYEQYF. CDR3 DNA: TGTGCCAGCAGTCCAACTCCCAGGGGAACCGCCAGGGGATACGAGCAGTACTTC.

This clonotype was counted ten times or more. Being one base from a much bigger clone, this may be a read error. The rearrangement links TRBV4-1 to TRBJ2-5; 7 nucleotides agree with TRBD2. CDR1 and CDR2 from the germline V gene are MGHRA and YSYEKL. Germline trimming cut 0 bases from V and 11 bases from J; bases unmatched to any gene: 15. The CDR3 contains 16 residues. The CDR3 is CASSQEWASGRDEQYF. For the CDR3, the DNA is TGCGCCAGCAGCCAAGAGTGGGCTAGCGGCCGGGATGAGCAGTACTTC.

The V call is TRBV27, the J call TRBJ2-1; D remains unclear. Germline loops: CDR1 MNHEY, CDR2 SMNVEV (reference sequence). This CDR3 comprises 13 residues. V was shortened by 1 base and J by 5 bases, with 6 bases between the two germline ends. Here the CDR3 reads CASSLYANNEQFF. CDR3 nucleotide sequence: TGTGCCAGCAGTTTATACGCCAACAATGAGCAGTTCTTC.

J is TRBJ1-6 and V is TRBV5-1, with D maybe TRBD1 (6 bases). The germline V gene has CDR1 SGHRS and CDR2 YFSETQ. The V gene lost 4 bases and the J gene lost 8 bases, with 22 bases spanning the gap. The CDR3 runs 17 residues. CDR3 in DNA: TGCGCCAGCAGCCGATTAGCCGTCCAGGGGATGCATTCACCCCTCCACTTT. It is translated as CASSRLAVQGMHSPLHF.

This sequence joins TRBV4-1 and TRBJ2-3; D not certain. The CDR3 runs 12 residues. Trimming stripped 8 bases from V and 0 bases from J, with 6 bases between. Germline V CDR1 and CDR2: MGHRA, YSYEKL. The CDR3 nucleotides are TGCGCCAGCCAAGGGAGCACAGATACGCAGTATTTT. It specifies CASQGSTDTQYF.

This clonotype has more than one count but fewer than ten. This chain uses TRBV12-3 or TRBV12-4 with TRBJ1-1; D unresolved. Trimming pared 2 bases from V and 2 bases from J, leaving 9 bases between. The CDR3 runs to 14 residues. CDR3 bases: TGTGCCAGCAGTTTATCCCTGGGCAACACTGAAGCTTTCTTT. Its protein is CASSLSLGNTEAFF.

The chain has TRBV6-5 and TRBJ1-2; no reliable D call. Germline CDR1 is MNHEY and CDR2 is SVGAGI. V lost 0 bases to trimming and J lost 6 bases, with 11 bases between them. This CDR3 comprises 14 residues. The CDR3 DNA is TGTGCCAGCAGTTACTCTAGGAGTCCGAATGGCTACACCTTC. It translates to CASSYSRSPNGYTF.

The chain has TRBV5-1 and TRBJ1-1, with unresolved D. The V gene lost 1 base and the J gene lost 0 bases, with 10 bases spanning the gap. This CDR3 comprises 15 residues. The germline V gene encodes CDR1 SGHRS and CDR2 YFSETQ. The CDR3 sequence: CASSLRGSLNTEAFF. The DNA of the CDR3 is TGCGCCAGCAGCTTGCGAGGGTCTTTGAACACTGAAGCTTTCTTT.

The sample holds one count of this clonotype. The rearrangement joins TRBV21-1 to TRBJ2-1; the DNA was not used to check the table's D call, TRBD1. TRBV21-1 has pseudogene status. CDR3 size: 17 residues. CDR3 region: CASSKRGTGASYNEQFF. CDR3 in DNA: TGTGCCAGCAGCAAACGCGGGACAGGGGCCTCCTACAATGAGCAGTTCTTC.

This clonotype was detected only a few times. This chain uses TRBV10-2 with TRBJ1-2; TRBD1 matches 7 bases. This CDR3 is built from 14 residues. V shed 7 bases and J 8 bases; nucleotides not matched to a gene: 13. Per the germline V gene, CDR1 is WSHSY and CDR2 is SAAADI. The CDR3 here is CASIQGARGDGYTF. CDR3 nucleotide sequence: TGCGCCAGCATTCAGGGTGCCAGGGGGGACGGCTACACCTTC.

J is TRBJ2-2 and V is TRBV6-5, with a possible D match to TRBD2 (7 bases). V dropped 2 bases and J dropped 4 bases, with 11 bases sitting between them. This CDR3 region has 15 residues. Germline CDR1 MNHEY, CDR2 SVGAGI. CDR3 loop: CASSYGGGFTGELFF. For the CDR3, the DNA is TGTGCCAGCAGTTACGGGGGGGGCTTCACCGGGGAGCTGTTTTTT.

V usage is TRBV5-6 and J usage is TRBJ2-7, with unresolved D. The CDR3 contains 16 residues. Between the trimmed V and J ends, which lost 4 bases and 3 bases, there was a span of 20 bases. From germline, CDR1 is SGHDT and CDR2 YYEEEE. CDR3 region: CASSPRLVTAYYEQYF. Written as DNA, the CDR3 is TGTGCCAGCAGCCCCCGTTTAGTTACAGCGTACTACGAGCAGTACTTC. The variable domain in full, completed from reference TRBV5-6 and TRBJ2-7, reads DAGVTQSPTHLIKTRGQQVTLRCSPKSGHDTVSWYQQALGQGPQFIFQYYEEEERQRGNFPDRFSGHQFPNYSSELNVNALLLGDSALYLCASSPRLVTAYYEQYFGPGTRLTVT.

This clonotype turned up a few times. The chain links TRBV2 to TRBJ2-1, with 14 bases identical to TRBD2. The V segment lost 4 bases and the J segment 3 bases; nucleotides outside the gene matches: 8. Looked up from germline, CDR1 is SNHLY and CDR2 is FYNNEI. The CDR3 is 18 amino acids. The CDR3 reads CASSGTGTSGSSYNEQFF. In DNA form, the CDR3 reads TGTGCCAGCAGTGGGACGGGGACTAGCGGGAGTAGCTACAATGAGCAGTTCTTC.

A few counts support this clonotype. V usage is TRBV12-5 and J usage is TRBJ1-1; 7 bases align to TRBD1. V lost 0 bases and J lost 1; bases outside the gene matches: 8. Germline CDR1 and CDR2: LGHNT and FRNRAP. This CDR3 comprises 17 residues. CDR3 nucleotides: TGTGCTAGTGGTTTGGTACTTCAGGGGGGTTGGAACACTGAAGCTTTCTTT. Amino acid sequence: CASGLVLQGGWNTEAFF.

This clonotype has more than one count but fewer than ten. This chain connects TRBV12-3 or TRBV12-4 to TRBJ2-5; 7 nucleotides line up with TRBD2. V dropped 3 bases and J dropped 0; count of bases not matched to a gene: 7. The CDR3 loop spans 16 amino acids. The CDR3 is CASSFKPSGDQETQYF. The CDR3 nucleotides read TGTGCCAGCAGTTTTAAACCTAGCGGAGACCAAGAGACCCAGTACTTC.

This clonotype was seen a handful of times. V and J are TRBV30 and TRBJ1-2, with 9 bases fitting TRBD1. This CDR3 contains 15 residues. CDR1 GTSNPN and CDR2 SVGIG come from the germline V gene (reference sequence). After removal of 2 bases from V and 4 bases from J, the junction contained 8 bases not matched to a gene. Here the CDR3 reads CAWSSTGTGRYGYTF. The DNA of the CDR3 is TGTGCCTGGAGTTCCACCGGGACAGGGCGCTATGGCTACACCTTC. The full variable domain, in which reference TRBV30 and TRBJ1-2 provide the parts outside the CDR3, is SQTIHQWPATLVQPVGSPLSLECTVEGTSNPNLYWYRQAAGRGLQLLFYSVGIGQISSEVPQNLSASRPQDRQFILSSKKLLLSDSGFYLCAWSSTGTGRYGYTFGSGTRLTVV.

This chain uses TRBV12-3 or TRBV12-4 with TRBJ1-2; unclear D gene. The length of the CDR3 is 13 residues. With 6 bases removed from V and 4 bases from J, the gap between germline ends came to 12 bases. The chain's CDR3 is CASSDPNSYGYTF. CDR3 bases: TGTGCCAGCAGCGACCCGAACAGCTATGGCTACACCTTC.

The chain recombines TRBV18 with TRBJ1-5; D may be TRBD1 (5 bases). V was clipped by 5 bases and J by 0 bases, with 11 bases between them. Germline assignment: CDR1 KGHSH and CDR2 LQKENI. There are 15 residues in the CDR3. The CDR3 DNA reads as TGTGCCAGCTCAGGGGCCCCTGGTAGCAATCAGCCCCAGCATTTT. Encoded protein: CASSGAPGSNQPQHF.

This clonotype came up a few times. The genes are TRBV24-1 and TRBJ2-1; 8 bases are shared with TRBD2. Germline CDR1 and CDR2: KGHDR and SFDVKD. This CDR3 has 15 residues. V lost 4 bases, J lost 5 bases, and 6 bases stayed unmatched. DNA of the CDR3: TGTGCCACCAGTGACAGGACTAGCATCCACAATGAGCAGTTCTTC. This encodes CATSDRTSIHNEQFF.